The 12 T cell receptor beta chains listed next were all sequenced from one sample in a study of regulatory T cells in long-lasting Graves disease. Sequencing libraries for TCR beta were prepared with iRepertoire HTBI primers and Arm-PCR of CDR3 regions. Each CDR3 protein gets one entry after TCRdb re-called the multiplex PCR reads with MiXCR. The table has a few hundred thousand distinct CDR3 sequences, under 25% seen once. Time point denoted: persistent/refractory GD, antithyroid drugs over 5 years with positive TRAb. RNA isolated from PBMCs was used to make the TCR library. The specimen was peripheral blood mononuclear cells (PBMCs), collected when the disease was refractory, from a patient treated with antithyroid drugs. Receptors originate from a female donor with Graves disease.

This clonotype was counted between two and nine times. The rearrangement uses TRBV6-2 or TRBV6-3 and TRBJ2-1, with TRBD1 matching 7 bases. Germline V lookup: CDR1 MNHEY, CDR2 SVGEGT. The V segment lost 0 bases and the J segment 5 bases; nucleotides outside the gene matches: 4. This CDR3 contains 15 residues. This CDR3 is CASSYSGQGDNEQFF. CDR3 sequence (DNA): TGTGCCAGCAGTTACTCGGGGCAGGGGGACAATGAGCAGTTCTTC.

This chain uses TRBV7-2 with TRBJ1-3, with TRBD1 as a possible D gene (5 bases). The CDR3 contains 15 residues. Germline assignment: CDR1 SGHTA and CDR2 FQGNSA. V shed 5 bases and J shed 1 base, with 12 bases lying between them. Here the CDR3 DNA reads TGTGCCAGCAGCAGGGACGGCGGGTCTGGAAACACCATATATTTT. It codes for CASSRDGGSGNTIYF.

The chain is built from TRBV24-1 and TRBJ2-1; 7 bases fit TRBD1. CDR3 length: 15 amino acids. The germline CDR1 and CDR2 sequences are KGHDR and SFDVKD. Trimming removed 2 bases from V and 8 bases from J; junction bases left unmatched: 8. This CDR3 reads CATSDSGQISDEQFF. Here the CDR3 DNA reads TGTGCCACCAGTGATTCGGGACAGATCAGCGATGAGCAGTTCTTC.

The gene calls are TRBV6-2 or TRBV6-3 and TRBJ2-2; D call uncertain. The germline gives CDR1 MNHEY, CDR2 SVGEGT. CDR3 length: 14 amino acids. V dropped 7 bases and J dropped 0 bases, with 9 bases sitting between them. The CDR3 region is CASTRSSNTGELFF. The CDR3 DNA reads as TGTGCCAGCACAAGGTCCTCGAACACCGGGGAGCTGTTTTTT.

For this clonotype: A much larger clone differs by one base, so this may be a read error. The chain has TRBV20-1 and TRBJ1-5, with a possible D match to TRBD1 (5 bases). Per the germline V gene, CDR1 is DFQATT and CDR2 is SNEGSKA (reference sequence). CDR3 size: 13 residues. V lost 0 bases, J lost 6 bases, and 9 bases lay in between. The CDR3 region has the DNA TGCAGTGCTAGAGAGGTGGGGGGTCAGCCCCAGCATTTT. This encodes CSAREVGGQPQHF.

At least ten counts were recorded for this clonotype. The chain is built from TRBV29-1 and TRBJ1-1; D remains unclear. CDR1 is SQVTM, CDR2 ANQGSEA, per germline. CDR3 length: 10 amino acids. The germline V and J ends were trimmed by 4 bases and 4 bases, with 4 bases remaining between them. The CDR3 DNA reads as TGCAGCGTTGGAGGCACTGAAGCTTTCTTT. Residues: CSVGGTEAFF.

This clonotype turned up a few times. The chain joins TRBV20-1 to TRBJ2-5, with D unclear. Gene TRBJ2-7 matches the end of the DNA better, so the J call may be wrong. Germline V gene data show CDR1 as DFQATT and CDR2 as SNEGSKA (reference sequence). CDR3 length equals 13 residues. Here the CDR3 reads CSASASATYEQYF. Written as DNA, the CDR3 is TGCAGTGCTAGCGCCAGCGCTACCTACGAGCAGTACTTC.

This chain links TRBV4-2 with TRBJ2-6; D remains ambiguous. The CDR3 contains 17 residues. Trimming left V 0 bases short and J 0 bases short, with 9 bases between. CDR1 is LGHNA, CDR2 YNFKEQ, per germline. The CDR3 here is CASSQDYGFSGANVLTF. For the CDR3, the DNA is TGTGCCAGCAGCCAAGATTATGGCTTCTCTGGGGCCAACGTCCTGACTTTC.

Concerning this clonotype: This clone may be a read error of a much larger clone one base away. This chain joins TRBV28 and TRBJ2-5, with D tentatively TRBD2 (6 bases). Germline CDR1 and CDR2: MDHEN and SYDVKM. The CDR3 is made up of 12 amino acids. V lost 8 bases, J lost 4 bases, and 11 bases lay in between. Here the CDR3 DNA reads TGTGCCAGCGGTTCGGGGGTAGAGACCCAGTACTTC. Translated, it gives CASGSGVETQYF. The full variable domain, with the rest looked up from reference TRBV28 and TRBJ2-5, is DVKVTQSSRYLVKRTGEKVFLECVQDMDHENMFWYRQDPGLGLRLIYFSYDVKMKEKGDIPEGYSVSREKKERFSLILESASTNQTSMYLCASGSGVETQYFGPGTRLLVL.

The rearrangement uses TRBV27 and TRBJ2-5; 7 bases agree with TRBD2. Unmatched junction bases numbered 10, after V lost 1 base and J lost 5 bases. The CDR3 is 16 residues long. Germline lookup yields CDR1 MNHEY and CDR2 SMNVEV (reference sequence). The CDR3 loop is CASSLLVGGSTETQYF. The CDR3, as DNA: TGTGCCAGCAGTTTATTGGTGGGAGGGAGTACCGAGACCCAGTACTTC.

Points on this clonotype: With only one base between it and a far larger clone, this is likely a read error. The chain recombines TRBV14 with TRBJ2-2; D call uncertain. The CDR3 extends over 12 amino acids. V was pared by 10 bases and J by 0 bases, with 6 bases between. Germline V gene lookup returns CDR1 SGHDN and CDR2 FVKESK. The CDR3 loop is CAISTNTGELFF. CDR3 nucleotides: TGTGCCATCTCCACGAACACCGGGGAGCTGTTTTTT. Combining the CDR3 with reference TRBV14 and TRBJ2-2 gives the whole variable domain EAGVTQFPSHSVIEKGQTVTLRCDPISGHDNLYWYRRVMGKEIKFLLHFVKESKQDESGMPNNRFLAERTGGTYSTLKVQPAELEDSGVYFCAISTNTGELFFGEGSRLTVL.

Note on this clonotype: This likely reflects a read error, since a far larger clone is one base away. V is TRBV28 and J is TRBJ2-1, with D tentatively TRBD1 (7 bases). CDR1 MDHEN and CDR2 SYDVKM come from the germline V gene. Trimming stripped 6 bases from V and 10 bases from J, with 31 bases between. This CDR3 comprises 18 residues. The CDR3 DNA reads TGTGCCAGCAGCGGGGGCTTGGTAGGGACAGTTACCACCTACGAGCAGTTCTTC. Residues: CASSGGLVGTVTTYEQFF.